This T cell receptor (beta chain) comes out of a study of blood T cell repertoires in COVID-19. How the authors handled the data: Using reference gene primer amplification, nucleated cell counts were estimated. Profiled with immunoSEQ multiplex PCR; TCRdb holds only in-frame clones, not every one. The DNA was the basis for D and trimming; V, J and clone size are from that table. This sample has approximately 250,000 clones, with around 86% found just once. What was sequenced was peripheral blood. The receptor comes from a woman at least 80 years old with COVID-19, enrolled during active disease.

Here the CDR3 DNA reads TGTGCCAGCACTCCCGGGGGGGGATATCAGCCCCAGCATTTT. Amino acid sequence: CASTPGGGYQPQHF. V usage is TRBV28 and J usage is TRBJ1-5; the D gene is possibly TRBD1 (5 bases). This CDR3 contains 14 residues. V lost 7 bases to trimming and J lost 5 bases, with 15 bases between them. Germline V gene sequence: CDR1 MDHEN, CDR2 SYDVKM.